This passage covers 18 T cell receptor beta chains from one sample sequenced in a study of blood T cell repertoires in COVID-19. Data came from immunoSEQ multiplex PCR; TCRdb stores just in-frame clones and leaves some out. The data hold around 150,000 clones, with roughly 84% observed a single time. The sequenced sample consisted of peripheral blood. The receptors derive from a woman older than 75 with active or convalescent COVID-19.

The chain joins TRBV24-1 to TRBJ2-1; D gene uncertain. The CDR3 is made up of 12 amino acids. The germline CDR1 and CDR2 sequences are KGHDR and SFDVKD. Trimming pared 4 bases from V and 3 bases from J, leaving 3 bases between. CDR3 sequence reads: CATSDVYNEQFF. For the CDR3, the DNA is TGTGCCACCAGTGACGTCTACAATGAGCAGTTCTTC.

This clone was counted at least ten times. This sequence joins TRBV6-4 and TRBJ2-1; 8 bases match TRBD2. V lost 4 bases, J lost 13 bases, and 12 bases stayed unmatched. The V gene's germline CDR1 is MRHNA and CDR2 SNTAGT. CDR3 size: 14 residues. The CDR3 DNA reads TGTGCCAGCAGTGCCACCGGGACTAGTCGGAGTCAGTTCTTC. This encodes CASSATGTSRSQFF.

The chain carries TRBV9 and TRBJ1-4, with D possibly TRBD1 on 5 matching bases. Looked up from germline, CDR1 is SGDLS and CDR2 is YYNGEE. CDR3 length equals 16 residues. V was trimmed by 4 bases and J by 12 bases, leaving 25 bases between them. The CDR3 nucleotides read TGTGCCAGCAGCAGCAGCCCGGGCCTAGGGGCCGAGGAACTGTTTTTT. It is translated as CASSSSPGLGAEELFF. The complete variable domain, with remaining parts taken from reference TRBV9 and TRBJ1-4, reads DSGVTQTPKHLITATGQRVTLRCSPRSGDLSVYWYQQSLDQGLQFLIQYYNGEERAKGNILERFSAQQFPDLHSELNLSSLELGDSALYFCASSSSPGLGAEELFFGSGTQLSVL.

The chain combines TRBV19 with TRBJ1-2; tentatively, D is TRBD1 (6 bases). The V end lost 4 bases, the J end lost 3 bases, and 6 bases lay between the germline ends. The CDR3 spans 12 residues. From germline, CDR1 is LNHDA and CDR2 SQIVND (reference sequence). Here the CDR3 DNA reads TGTGCCAGTAGTAGACAGGACTATGGCTACACCTTC. It codes for CASSRQDYGYTF.

In its sample, this clone was seen once. The chain combines TRBV11-3 with TRBJ2-6, with 8 bases identical to TRBD1. The germline V gene has CDR1 SGHNT and CDR2 YENEEA. The V and J ends lost 5 bases and 3 bases, in that order; junction bases with no gene match: 6. This CDR3 comprises 16 residues. CDR3 region: CASSPRTGLGANVLTF. In DNA form, the CDR3 reads TGTGCCAGCAGCCCCCGGACAGGGCTTGGGGCCAACGTCCTGACTTTC.

The J gene is TRBJ2-1, the V gene TRBV4-2; 9 positions agree with TRBD1. The CDR3 extends over 15 amino acids. In germline, CDR1 is LGHNA, CDR2 YNFKEQ. Trimming at V came to 10 bases and at J to 8 bases, leaving 15 bases not matched to a gene. DNA of the CDR3: TGTGCCACCGAAGGGACCGGGACAGGGAACGATGAGCAGTTCTTC. Translating gives CATEGTGTGNDEQFF.

This sequence joins TRBV5-1 and TRBJ1-1, with D uncertain. Germline V gene lookup returns CDR1 SGHRS and CDR2 YFSETQ. Deletions cut 0 bases from V and 6 bases from J, with 12 bases between. The CDR3 has 14 amino acids. The CDR3 DNA is TGCGCCAGCAGCTTGGACAGAGGGCGGCCTGAAGCTTTCTTT. Amino acids: CASSLDRGRPEAFF.

This chain joins TRBV6-1 and TRBJ1-1, with TRBD1 as a possible D gene (5 bases). The germline V gene has CDR1 MNHNS and CDR2 SASEGT. V dropped 0 bases and J dropped 3 bases, with 11 bases sitting between them. The CDR3 has 15 amino acids. This CDR3 is CASSEASGRYTEAFF. The CDR3 coding sequence is TGTGCCAGCAGTGAAGCTTCAGGGCGATACACTGAAGCTTTCTTT.

The V gene is TRBV9, the J gene TRBJ1-1, with a tentative D call TRBD1 (5 bases). The CDR3 is 13 residues long. V lost 3 bases, J lost 1 base, and 7 bases lay in between. Germline CDR1 reads SGDLS; CDR2 reads YYNGEE. The chain's CDR3 is CASSGTSNTEAFF. The DNA of the CDR3 is TGTGCCAGCAGCGGGACATCGAACACTGAAGCTTTCTTT.

In its sample, this clone was seen once. V gene TRBV6-5 combines with J gene TRBJ2-7; 9 bases are a match to TRBD1. CDR1 and CDR2 (germline): MNHEY, SVGAGI. This CDR3 comprises 14 residues. V gave up 6 bases and J gave up 2 bases; unmatched junction bases: 5. The CDR3 DNA reads as TGTGCCAGCAGCAATCGACAGGGGGCCTACGAGCAGTACTTC. The encoded protein is CASSNRQGAYEQYF.

The genes are TRBV2 and TRBJ1-5, with D tentatively TRBD1 (5 bases). There are 13 residues in the CDR3. Germline loops: CDR1 SNHLY, CDR2 FYNNEI. V was shortened by 2 bases and J by 7 bases, with 9 bases between the two germline ends. Written as DNA, the CDR3 is TGTGCCAGCAGTGAATCAGGGCTGCAGCCCCAGCATTTT. Translation: CASSESGLQPQHF.

This clone has more than one count but fewer than ten. Different DNA sequences within this sample yield the same CDR3. The rearrangement uses TRBV27 and TRBJ1-3; a weak D match, TRBD1 (5 bases). The germline V gene has CDR1 MNHEY and CDR2 SMNVEV (reference sequence). The CDR3 is made up of 13 amino acids. Trimming left V 5 bases short and J 4 bases short, with 9 bases between. As DNA, the CDR3 is TGTGCCAGCAGTCTCAGACAGGGAAACACCATATATTTT. Protein product: CASSLRQGNTIYF.

The rearrangement links TRBV6-2 or TRBV6-3 to TRBJ2-1; TRBD2 matches at 10 bases. The CDR3 sequence is 15 residues long. V trimming: 6 bases; J trimming: 6 bases; junction bases outside the gene matches: 8. Germline-derived CDR1 and CDR2 are MNHEY and SVGEGT. The CDR3 coding sequence is TGTGCCAGCAGCCTAGAGCGGGGGGGCTTCAATGAGCAGTTCTTC. Protein product: CASSLERGGFNEQFF.

This rearrangement joins TRBV7-2 to TRBJ1-1; 10 nucleotides line up with TRBD1. There are 17 residues in the CDR3. The ends lost 4 bases at V and 0 bases at J; junction bases unmatched: 8. From germline, CDR1 is SGHTA and CDR2 FQGNSA. In DNA, the CDR3 is TGTGCCAGCAGCTACCGGGACAGGGGCCTTATGAACACTGAAGCTTTCTTT. Protein sequence: CASSYRDRGLMNTEAFF.

The gene calls are TRBV10-3 and TRBJ2-6; 7 bases fit TRBD1. After removal of 10 bases from V and 0 bases from J, the junction contained 12 bases not matched to a gene. This CDR3 has 17 amino acids. Germline CDR1 and CDR2: ENHRY and SYGVKD. CDR3 nucleotide sequence: TGTGCCACCCTGGGCGAGGGGGCCCTCTCTGGGGCCAACGTCCTGACTTTC. It codes for CATLGEGALSGANVLTF.

The chain couples TRBV7-2 to TRBJ1-1; the D is unclear. CDR1 is SGHTA and CDR2 is FQGNSA in the germline V gene. V lost 4 bases and J lost 0, with 9 bases in between. CDR3 length: 14 residues. DNA of the CDR3: TGTGCCAGCAGCTCACCCGGGATGAACACTGAAGCTTTCTTT. Protein sequence: CASSSPGMNTEAFF.

This chain connects TRBV14 to TRBJ2-5, with 7 bases matching TRBD2. Per germline, CDR1 SGHDN and CDR2 FVKESK. J lost 5 bases, V lost 0 bases, and 6 bases had no gene match. The CDR3 extends over 15 amino acids. CDR3 bases: TGTGCCAGCAGCCAAGAAGCGGGGCGCCCGGAGACCCAGTACTTC. Translation gives CASSQEAGRPETQYF.

V gene TRBV19 combines with J gene TRBJ2-7, with 9 bases aligning to TRBD1. The CDR3 loop spans 14 amino acids. V lost 4 bases to trimming and J lost 2 bases; unmatched junction nucleotides: 3. CDR1 is LNHDA and CDR2 is SQIVND in the germline V gene (reference sequence). As DNA, the CDR3 is TGTGCCAGTAGTACAGGACAGGGGCCCTACGAGCAGTACTTC. Its protein product is CASSTGQGPYEQYF.